This is a list of T cell receptor beta chains from one sample in a study of T cells expressing NK-cell markers. TCRdb re-called the 5' RACE reads and catalogs CDR3 proteins one per entry, DNA excluded. This sample's table has about 160,000 distinct CDR3 sequences. Material: blood T cells: a sorted CD56 or NKG2C T cell subset, CD4+ or CD8+ T cells, or bulk PBMC T cells (not recorded which). The origin of the receptors is a man aged 18 to 70 in good health. The CDR3 runs from the conserved cysteine through the conserved F or W.

J	V	CDR3
TRBJ2-1	TRBV3-1	CASSQGENPVPNYNEQFF
TRBJ2-7	TRBV20-1	CSAREQSGTSVTGEQYF
TRBJ1-1	TRBV4-1	CASSVRGEGTEAFF
TRBJ2-7	TRBV2	CASSEGGSRYEQYF
TRBJ2-7	TRBV10-3	CAISDVGAAYEQYF
TRBJ1-5	TRBV27	CASSSKTGSNQPQHF
TRBJ1-5	TRBV23-1	CASSHTRRTGPQHF
TRBJ2-5	TRBV19	CASSIDPDSQETQYF
TRBJ2-3	TRBV6-1	CASSEEDAVSTDTQYF
TRBJ2-5	TRBV20-1	CSANDRGRETQYF
TRBJ1-6	TRBV28	CASSFQSYNSPLHF
TRBJ2-7	TRBV7-9	CASSPIATIYEQYF
TRBJ2-5	TRBV20-1	CSAHRQGILETQYF
TRBJ2-1	TRBV12-3/TRBV12-4	CASSLVLAGIVSSGFF
TRBJ2-2	TRBV30	CAWNSVNTGELFF
TRBJ2-7	TRBV12-2	CASRQVPGLAGAGLSYEQYF
TRBJ2-1	TRBV7-9	CASDPIGSNEQFF
TRBJ1-5	TRBV20-1	CSALPIYHREDQPQHF
TRBJ1-1	TRBV6-6	CASSPGIPEAFF
TRBJ2-2	TRBV24-1	CATSSYTSWDTGELFF
TRBJ2-1	TRBV25-1	CASSGTSSNEQFF
TRBJ2-3	TRBV4-1	CASSLDLGTDTQYF
TRBJ1-5	TRBV28	CASSLSGDNQPQHF
TRBJ1-1	TRBV20-1	CSAIRQGWVMNTEAFF
TRBJ2-5	TRBV7-8	CASSRDLGETQYF
TRBJ2-7	TRBV29-1	CSVEEPIPTGLGMREQYF
TRBJ2-2	TRBV7-6	CASSPNRGRNTGELFF
TRBJ1-5	TRBV27	CASGTGSQPQHF
TRBJ1-2	TRBV3-1	CASSQVNGANYGYTF
TRBJ2-5	TRBV5-4	CASSLSSSGETQYF
TRBJ1-5	TRBV20-1	CSANSNSNQPQHF
TRBJ2-6	TRBV12-3/TRBV12-4	CASSETSGGSGANVLTF
TRBJ2-1	TRBV6-5	CASSGYSNEQFF
TRBJ1-1	TRBV29-1	CSVAGTAKNTEAFF
TRBJ2-7	TRBV9	CASSAQGTPLDEQYF
TRBJ2-7	TRBV28	CASRGMDRSYEQYF
TRBJ1-5	TRBV28	CASTGDRDPSNQPQHF
TRBJ2-7	TRBV6-5	CASSLESQVYEQYF
TRBJ2-2	TRBV13	CASSLAGADTGELFF
TRBJ2-7	TRBV7-9	CASSSDSPYEQYF
TRBJ1-1	TRBV7-6	CASSNRGNTGAFF
TRBJ1-1	TRBV5-6	CASSHTGGLNTEAFF
TRBJ2-1	TRBV5-1	CASSDYSGGNEQFF
TRBJ2-6	TRBV11-1	CASSLGTGTGPFSGANVLTF
TRBJ1-6	TRBV7-6	CASSPPGTLHF
TRBJ2-7	TRBV7-9	CASSSGTENTNEQYF
TRBJ2-2	TRBV3-1	CASSQDSTGWNTGELFF
TRBJ2-7	TRBV7-6	CASSFGLASYEQYF
TRBJ1-5	TRBV7-9	CASSLAVGDLNNQPQHF
TRBJ2-5	TRBV5-1	CASSLALPRETQYF
TRBJ2-4	TRBV4-1	CASSQEAGFANIQYF
TRBJ2-1	TRBV5-1	CASSFFAPRESYNEQFF
TRBJ1-1	TRBV4-1	CASSQVASENTEAFF
TRBJ1-1	TRBV20-1	CSARDQHSAGGFDTEAFF
TRBJ2-3	TRBV11-1	CASSSPWDSGRDTDTQYF
TRBJ2-5	TRBV3-1	CASTLALEETQYF
TRBJ2-3	TRBV7-9	CASSFIGRGTDTQYF